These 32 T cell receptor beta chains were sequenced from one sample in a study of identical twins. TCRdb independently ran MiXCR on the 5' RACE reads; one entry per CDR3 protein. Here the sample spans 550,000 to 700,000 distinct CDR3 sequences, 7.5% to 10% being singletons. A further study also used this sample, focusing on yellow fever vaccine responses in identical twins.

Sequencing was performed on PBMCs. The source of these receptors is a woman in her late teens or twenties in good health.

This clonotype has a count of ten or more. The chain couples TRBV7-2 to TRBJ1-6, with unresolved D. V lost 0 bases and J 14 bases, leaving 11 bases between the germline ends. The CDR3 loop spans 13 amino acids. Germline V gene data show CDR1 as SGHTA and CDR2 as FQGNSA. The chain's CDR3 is CASSLAVGGSLHF. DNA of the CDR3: TGTGCCAGCAGCTTAGCGGTGGGAGGGTCCCTCCACTTT.

CDR3 protein: CASSQGLAPPRNEQFF. The CDR3 DNA reads TGTGCCAGCTCACAAGGATTGGCTCCGCCCCGCAATGAGCAGTTCTTC. The genes are TRBV18 and TRBJ2-1; D unresolved. V lost 4 bases, J lost 6 bases, and 19 bases lay in between. The CDR3 is made up of 16 amino acids. The V gene's germline CDR1 is KGHSH and CDR2 LQKENI. Combining the CDR3 with reference TRBV18 and TRBJ2-1 gives the whole variable domain NAGVMQNPRHLVRRRGQEARLRCSPMKGHSHVYWYRQLPEEGLKFMVYLQKENIIDESGMPKERFSAEFPKEGPSILRIQQVVRGDSAAYFCASSQGLAPPRNEQFFGPGTRLTVL.

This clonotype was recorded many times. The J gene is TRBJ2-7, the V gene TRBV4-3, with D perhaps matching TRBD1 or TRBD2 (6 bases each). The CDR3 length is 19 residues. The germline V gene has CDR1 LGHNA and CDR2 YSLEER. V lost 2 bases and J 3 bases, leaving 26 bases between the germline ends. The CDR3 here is CASSQPSQGRLAIGYEQYF. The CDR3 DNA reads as TGCGCCAGCAGCCAACCATCACAGGGACGGCTAGCGATCGGCTACGAGCAGTACTTC.

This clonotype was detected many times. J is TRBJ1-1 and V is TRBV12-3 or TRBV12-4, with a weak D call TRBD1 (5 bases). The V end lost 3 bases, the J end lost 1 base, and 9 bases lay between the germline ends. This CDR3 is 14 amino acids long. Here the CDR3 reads CASSFVGTNTEAFF. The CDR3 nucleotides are TGTGCCAGCAGTTTTGTAGGGACGAACACTGAAGCTTTCTTT.

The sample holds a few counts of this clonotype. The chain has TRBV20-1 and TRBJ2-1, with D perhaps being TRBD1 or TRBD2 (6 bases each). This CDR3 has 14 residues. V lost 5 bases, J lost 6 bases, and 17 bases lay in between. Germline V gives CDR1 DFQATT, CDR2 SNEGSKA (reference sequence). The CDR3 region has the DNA TGCAGTGCTCAACGCTCGGGGGCGCTCAATGAGCAGTTCTTC. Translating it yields CSAQRSGALNEQFF.

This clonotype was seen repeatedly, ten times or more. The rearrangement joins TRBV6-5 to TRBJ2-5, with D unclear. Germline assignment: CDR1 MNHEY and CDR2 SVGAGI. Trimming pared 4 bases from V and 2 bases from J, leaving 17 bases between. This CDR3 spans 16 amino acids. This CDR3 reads CASSSNKARRQETQYF. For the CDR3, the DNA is TGTGCCAGCAGTTCCAACAAGGCGAGAAGGCAAGAGACCCAGTACTTC.

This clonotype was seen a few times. The CDR3 DNA reads as TGCAGCGCTATACCCCTAGCGGGGGGGAACACCGGGGAGCTGTTTTTT. This gives the protein CSAIPLAGGNTGELFF. The chain combines TRBV29-1 with TRBJ2-2; 11 nucleotides line up with TRBD2. V was clipped by 7 bases and J by 1 base; unmatched bases: 8. The length of the CDR3 is 16 residues. Germline-derived CDR1 and CDR2 are SQVTM and ANQGSEA.

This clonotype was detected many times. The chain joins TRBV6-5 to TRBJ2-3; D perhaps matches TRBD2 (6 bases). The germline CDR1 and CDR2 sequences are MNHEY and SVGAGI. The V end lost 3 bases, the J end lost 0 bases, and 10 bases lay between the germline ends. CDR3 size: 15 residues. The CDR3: CASSYGRSSTDTQYF. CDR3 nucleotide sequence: TGTGCCAGCAGTTATGGGAGGTCTAGCACAGATACGCAGTATTTT.

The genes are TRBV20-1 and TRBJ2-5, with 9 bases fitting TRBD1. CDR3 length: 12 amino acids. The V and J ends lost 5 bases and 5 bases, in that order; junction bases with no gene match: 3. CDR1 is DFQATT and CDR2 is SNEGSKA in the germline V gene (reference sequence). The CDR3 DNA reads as TGCAGTGCTCCGACAGGGGGGGAGACCCAGTACTTC. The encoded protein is CSAPTGGETQYF.

CDR3 in amino acids: CASSRDRGRQETQYF. The CDR3 coding sequence is TGCGCCAGCAGCCGGGACAGGGGGCGACAAGAGACCCAGTACTTC. The chain has TRBV5-1 and TRBJ2-5, with TRBD1 matching 12 bases. The ends lost 4 bases at V and 2 bases at J; junction bases unmatched: 3. The CDR3 has 15 residues. Looked up from germline, CDR1 is SGHRS and CDR2 is YFSETQ.

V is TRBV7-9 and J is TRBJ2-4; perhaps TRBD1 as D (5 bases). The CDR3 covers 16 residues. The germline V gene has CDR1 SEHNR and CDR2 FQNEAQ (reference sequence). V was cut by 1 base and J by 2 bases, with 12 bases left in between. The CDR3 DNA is TGTGCCAGCAGCTTAGGACCTCAGGGATCCAAAAACATTCAGTACTTC. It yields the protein CASSLGPQGSKNIQYF.

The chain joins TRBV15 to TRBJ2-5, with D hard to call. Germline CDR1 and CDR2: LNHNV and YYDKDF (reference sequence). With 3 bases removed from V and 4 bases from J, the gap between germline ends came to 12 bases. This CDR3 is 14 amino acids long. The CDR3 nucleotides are TGTGCCACCAGCAGGGACCCGCAAGTAGAGACCCAGTACTTC. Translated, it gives CATSRDPQVETQYF.

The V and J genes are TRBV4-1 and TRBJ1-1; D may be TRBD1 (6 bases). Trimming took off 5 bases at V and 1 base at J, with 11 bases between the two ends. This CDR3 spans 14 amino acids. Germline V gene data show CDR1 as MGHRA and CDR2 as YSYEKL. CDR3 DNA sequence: TGCGCCAGCAGCTGGGACACTAAGAACACTGAAGCTTTCTTT. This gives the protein CASSWDTKNTEAFF.

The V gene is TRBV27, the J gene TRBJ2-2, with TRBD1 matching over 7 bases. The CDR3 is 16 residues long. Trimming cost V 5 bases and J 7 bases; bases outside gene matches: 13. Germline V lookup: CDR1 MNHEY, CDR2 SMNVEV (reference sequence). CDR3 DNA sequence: TGTGCCAGCAGTGGGACGACAGGGTGGTTTAGCGGGGAGCTGTTTTTT. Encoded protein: CASSGTTGWFSGELFF.

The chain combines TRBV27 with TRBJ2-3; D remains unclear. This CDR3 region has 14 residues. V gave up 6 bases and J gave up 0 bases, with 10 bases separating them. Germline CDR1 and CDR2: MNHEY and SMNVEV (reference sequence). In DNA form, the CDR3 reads TGTGCCAGCAGAAGATTCTATAGCACAGATACGCAGTATTTT. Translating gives CASRRFYSTDTQYF.

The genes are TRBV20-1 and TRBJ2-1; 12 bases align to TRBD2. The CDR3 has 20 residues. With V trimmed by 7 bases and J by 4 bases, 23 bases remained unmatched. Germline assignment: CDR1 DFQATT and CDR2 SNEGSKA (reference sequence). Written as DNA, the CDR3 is TGCAGTGGTGTCGTGGTCGGTCTAGCGGGAGGGGGGCCATGGTACAATGAGCAGTTCTTC. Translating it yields CSGVVVGLAGGGPWYNEQFF.

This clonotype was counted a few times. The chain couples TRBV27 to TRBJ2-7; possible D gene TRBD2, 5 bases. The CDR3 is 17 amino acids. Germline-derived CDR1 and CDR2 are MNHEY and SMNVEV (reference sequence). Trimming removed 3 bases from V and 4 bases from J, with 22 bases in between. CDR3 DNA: TGTGCCAGCAGTTTCTCTCCTTTGAGAAGAGGGATTTACGAGCAGTACTTC. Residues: CASSFSPLRRGIYEQYF.

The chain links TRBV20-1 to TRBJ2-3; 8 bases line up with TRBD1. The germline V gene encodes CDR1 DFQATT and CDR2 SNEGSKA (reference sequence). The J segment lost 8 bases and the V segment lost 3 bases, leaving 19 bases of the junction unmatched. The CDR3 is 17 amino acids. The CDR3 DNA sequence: TGCAGTGCTAGTGTCATGCAGGGGGCTGCCCGGTCCTCTACGCAGTATTTT. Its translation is CSASVMQGAARSSTQYF.

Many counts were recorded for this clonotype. CDR3 loop: CASSPIAKNIQYF. The CDR3 DNA follows: TGTGCCAGCAGCCCCATAGCCAAAAACATTCAGTACTTC. The chain has TRBV12-3 or TRBV12-4 and TRBJ2-4, with D uncertain. Trimming stripped 6 bases from V and 0 bases from J, with 6 bases between. The length of the CDR3 is 13 residues.

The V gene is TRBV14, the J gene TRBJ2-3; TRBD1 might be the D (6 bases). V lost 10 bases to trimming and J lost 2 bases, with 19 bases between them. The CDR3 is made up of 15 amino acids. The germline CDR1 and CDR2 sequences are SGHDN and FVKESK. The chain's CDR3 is CATCKRGHPTDTQYF. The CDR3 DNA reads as TGTGCCACATGTAAAAGGGGACACCCCACAGATACGCAGTATTTT.

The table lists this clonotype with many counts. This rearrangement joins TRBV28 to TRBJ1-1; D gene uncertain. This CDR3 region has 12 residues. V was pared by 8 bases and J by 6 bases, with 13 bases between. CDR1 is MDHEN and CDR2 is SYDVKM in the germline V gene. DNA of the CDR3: TGTGCCAGCCATCAACTGGAGGCTGAAGCTTTCTTT. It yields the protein CASHQLEAEAFF.

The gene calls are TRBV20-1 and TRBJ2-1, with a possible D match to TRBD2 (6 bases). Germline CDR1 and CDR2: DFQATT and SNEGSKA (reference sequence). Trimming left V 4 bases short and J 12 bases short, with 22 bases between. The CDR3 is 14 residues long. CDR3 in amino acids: CSAIDSGNVYVQFF. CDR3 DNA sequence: TGCAGTGCTATAGATAGCGGAAACGTGTATGTGCAGTTCTTC.

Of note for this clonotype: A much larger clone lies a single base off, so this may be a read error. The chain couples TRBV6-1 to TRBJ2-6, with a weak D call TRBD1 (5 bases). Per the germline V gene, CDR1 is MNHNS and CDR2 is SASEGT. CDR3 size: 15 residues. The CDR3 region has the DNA TGTGCCAGCAGCCTCTGGACGAGTGGGGCCAACGTCCCGACTTTC. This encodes CASSLWTSGANVPTF.

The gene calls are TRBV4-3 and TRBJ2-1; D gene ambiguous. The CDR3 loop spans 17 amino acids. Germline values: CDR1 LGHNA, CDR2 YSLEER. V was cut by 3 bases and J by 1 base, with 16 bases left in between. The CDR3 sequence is CASSQELLFQSYNEQFF. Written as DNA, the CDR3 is TGCGCCAGCAGCCAGGAACTCTTGTTCCAATCCTACAATGAGCAGTTCTTC.

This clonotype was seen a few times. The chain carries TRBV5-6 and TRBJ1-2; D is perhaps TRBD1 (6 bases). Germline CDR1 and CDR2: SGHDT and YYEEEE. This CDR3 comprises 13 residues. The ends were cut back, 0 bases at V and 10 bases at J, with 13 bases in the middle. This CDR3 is CASSLGQGRTYTF. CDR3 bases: TGTGCCAGCAGCTTGGGTCAGGGGCGAACCTACACCTTC.

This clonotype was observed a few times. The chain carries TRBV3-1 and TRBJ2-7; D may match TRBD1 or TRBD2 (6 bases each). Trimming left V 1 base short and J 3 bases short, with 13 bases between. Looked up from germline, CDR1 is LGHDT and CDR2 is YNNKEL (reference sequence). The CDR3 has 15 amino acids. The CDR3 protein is CASSQVGGAFYEQYF. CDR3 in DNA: TGTGCCAGCAGCCAAGTCGGGGGCGCATTCTACGAGCAGTACTTC.

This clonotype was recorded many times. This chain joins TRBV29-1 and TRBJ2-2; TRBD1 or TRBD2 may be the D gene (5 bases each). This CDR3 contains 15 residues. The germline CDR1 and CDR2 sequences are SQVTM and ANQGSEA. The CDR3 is CSANTGTVNTGELFF. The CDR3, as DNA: TGCAGTGCTAACACCGGGACGGTAAACACCGGGGAGCTGTTTTTT.

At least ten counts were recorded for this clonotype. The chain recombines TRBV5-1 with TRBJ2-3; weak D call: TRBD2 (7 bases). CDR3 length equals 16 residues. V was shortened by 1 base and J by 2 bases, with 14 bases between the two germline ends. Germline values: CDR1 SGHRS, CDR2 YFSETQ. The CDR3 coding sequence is TGCGCCAGCAGCTTGAGAAGCGGGGACAACACAGATACGCAGTATTTT. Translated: CASSLRSGDNTDTQYF.

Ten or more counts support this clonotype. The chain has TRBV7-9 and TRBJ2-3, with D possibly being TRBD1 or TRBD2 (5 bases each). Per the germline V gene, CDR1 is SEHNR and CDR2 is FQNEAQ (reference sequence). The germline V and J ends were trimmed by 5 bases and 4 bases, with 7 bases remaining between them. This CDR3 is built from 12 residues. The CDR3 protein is CASSRGADTQYF. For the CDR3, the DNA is TGTGCCAGCAGCCGAGGGGCAGATACGCAGTATTTT.

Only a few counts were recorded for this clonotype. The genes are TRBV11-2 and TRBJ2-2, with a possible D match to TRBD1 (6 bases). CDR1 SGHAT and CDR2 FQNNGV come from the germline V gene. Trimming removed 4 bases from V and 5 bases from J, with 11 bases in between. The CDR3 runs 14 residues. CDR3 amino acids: CASSSLTGTGELFF. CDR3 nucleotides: TGTGCCAGCAGCTCCCTCACAGGGACCGGGGAGCTGTTTTTT. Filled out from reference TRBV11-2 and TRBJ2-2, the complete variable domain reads EAGVAQSPRYKIIEKRQSVAFWCNPISGHATLYWYQQILGQGPKLLIQFQNNGVVDDSQLPKDRFSAERLKGVDSTLKIQPAKLEDSAVYLCASSSLTGTGELFFGEGSRLTVL.

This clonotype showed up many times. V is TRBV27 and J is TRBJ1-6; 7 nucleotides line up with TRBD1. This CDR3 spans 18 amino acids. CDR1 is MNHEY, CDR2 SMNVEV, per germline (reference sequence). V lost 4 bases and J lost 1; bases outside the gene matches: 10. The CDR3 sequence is CASSSPTGKGSYNSPLHF. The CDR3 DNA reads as TGTGCCAGCAGTTCACCGACAGGGAAGGGTTCCTATAATTCACCCCTCCACTTT.

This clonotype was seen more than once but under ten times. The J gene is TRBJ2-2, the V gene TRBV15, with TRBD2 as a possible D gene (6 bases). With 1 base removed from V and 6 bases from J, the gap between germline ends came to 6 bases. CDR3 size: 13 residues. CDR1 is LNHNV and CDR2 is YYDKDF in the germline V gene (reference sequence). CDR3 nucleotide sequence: TGTGCCACCAGCAGAGCGGGGGCCGGGGAGCTGTTTTTT. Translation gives CATSRAGAGELFF.